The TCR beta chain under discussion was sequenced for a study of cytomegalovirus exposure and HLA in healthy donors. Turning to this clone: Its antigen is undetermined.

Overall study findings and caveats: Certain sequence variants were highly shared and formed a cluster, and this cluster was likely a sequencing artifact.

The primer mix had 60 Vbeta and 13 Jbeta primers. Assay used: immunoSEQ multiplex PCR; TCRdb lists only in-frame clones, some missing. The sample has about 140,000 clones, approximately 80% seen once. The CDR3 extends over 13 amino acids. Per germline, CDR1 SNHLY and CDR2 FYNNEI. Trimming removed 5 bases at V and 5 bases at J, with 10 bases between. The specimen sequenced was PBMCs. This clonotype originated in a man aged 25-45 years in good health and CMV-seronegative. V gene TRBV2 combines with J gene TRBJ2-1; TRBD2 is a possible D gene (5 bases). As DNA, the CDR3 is TGTGCCAGCAGTAGAGGACTTAACAATGAGCAGTTCTTC. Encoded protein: CASSRGLNNEQFF.